This T cell receptor beta chain was recorded in a study of immune evolution from preneoplasia to lung adenocarcinoma. Study-wide background: HLA loss of heterozygosity: approximately 7.5% AIS, around 16% MIA, around 35% ADC, none AAH.

Findings and limits, study-wide: Later-stage lesions seemingly showed higher T cell density and diversity than normal lung.

Repertoires were generated with immunoSEQ multiplex PCR, while TCRdb's copy carries only in-frame clones and drops some. The sample yields 2,000 to 3,000 clones, approximately 80% seen once. Each case's diagnosis was confirmed by two pathologists on H&E. Nucleic acids came from premalignant or tumor cells enriched by macro-dissection. The count of this clone is one. Its matching antigen is unknown. CDR3 length equals 14 residues. The V and J ends lost 1 base and 3 bases respectively, with 10 bases between them. The germline V gene has CDR1 SGHAT and CDR2 FQNNGV. This chain links TRBV11-2 with TRBJ2-7; no clear D gene. This clonotype was sampled from a person between 70 and 80 years old with lung adenocarcinoma. Sequencing used FFPE lung adenocarcinoma in situ tissue. The DNA for the CDR3 is TGTGCCAGCAGCTTAGGTATTACGGGCTACGAGCAGTACTTC. Protein: CASSLGITGYEQYF.